These T cell receptor beta chains were read from a single sample in a study of early T cells in non-severe SARS-CoV-2 infection. TCRdb reprocessed the 5' RACE reads with MiXCR, giving one entry per CDR3 protein. The table has some 64,000 distinct CDR3 sequences, approximately 13% seen once; the top ten hold about 8.6%. What was sequenced was whole blood. Receptors originate from an adult who was a healthcare worker with PCR-confirmed SARS-CoV-2 infection or an uninfected control (not recorded which). CDR3s include the opening cysteine and the closing phenylalanine or tryptophan. Each record gives: clone size, D gene, J gene, CDR3 length, V gene, CDR3 DNA, CDR3 protein. A D gene is named only where the DNA matches it firmly. Rows may omit the clone size; those that give it use once, few, many or a size class.

clone size: few
D gene: TRBD2
J gene: TRBJ2-7
CDR3 length: 16
V gene: TRBV6-2/TRBV6-3
CDR3 DNA: TGTGCCAGCACCACCTCGGGACTAGCCAACCCCTACGAGCAGTACTTC
CDR3 protein: CASTTSGLANPYEQYF

clone size: -
D gene: -
J gene: TRBJ2-5
CDR3 length: 14
V gene: TRBV20-1
CDR3 DNA: TGCAGTGCTAGGGGACTCACAATCCAAGAGACCCAGTACTTC
CDR3 protein: CSARGLTIQETQYF

clone size: -
D gene: -
J gene: TRBJ2-7
CDR3 length: 15
V gene: TRBV29-1
CDR3 DNA: TGCAGCGTCGGACACGGACTTTCCCCTGGGCACGAGCAGTACTTC
CDR3 protein: CSVGHGLSPGHEQYF

clone size: few
D gene: -
J gene: TRBJ1-5
CDR3 length: 12
V gene: TRBV28
CDR3 DNA: TGTGTCAGCCGGGGAAGCAATCAGCCCCAGCATTTT
CDR3 protein: CVSRGSNQPQHF

clone size: few
D gene: -
J gene: TRBJ2-2
CDR3 length: 12
V gene: TRBV20-1
CDR3 DNA: TGCAGTGTTATCCAGGGGCCCGGGGAGCTGTTTTTT
CDR3 protein: CSVIQGPGELFF

clone size: many
D gene: -
J gene: TRBJ2-2
CDR3 length: 12
V gene: TRBV29-1
CDR3 DNA: TGCAGCGCTACCCAAAACACCGGGGAGCTGTTTTTT
CDR3 protein: CSATQNTGELFF

clone size: few
D gene: TRBD2
J gene: TRBJ2-2
CDR3 length: 16
V gene: TRBV7-6
CDR3 DNA: TGTGCCAGCAGCCGTCAGAGCGGGAGGAGCACCGGGGAGCTGTTTTTT
CDR3 protein: CASSRQSGRSTGELFF

clone size: -
D gene: TRBD2
J gene: TRBJ2-2
CDR3 length: 16
V gene: TRBV6-5
CDR3 DNA: TGTGCCAGCAGTCTTTCGCTAGCGGGAAACACCGGGGAGCTGTTTTTT
CDR3 protein: CASSLSLAGNTGELFF

clone size: few
D gene: -
J gene: TRBJ2-2
CDR3 length: 14
V gene: TRBV7-8
CDR3 DNA: TGTGCCAGCAGACGGGGGCCGAAGGTCGGGGAGCTGTTTTTT
CDR3 protein: CASRRGPKVGELFF

clone size: few
D gene: -
J gene: TRBJ1-1
CDR3 length: 11
V gene: TRBV29-1
CDR3 DNA: TGCAGCGTCATAGGGAACACTGAAGCTTTCTTT
CDR3 protein: CSVIGNTEAFF

clone size: many
D gene: -
J gene: TRBJ2-1
CDR3 length: 15
V gene: TRBV20-1
CDR3 DNA: TGCAGTGCCCCCCGACGGGGGGCTATTGCAAATGAGCAGTTCTTC
CDR3 protein: CSAPRRGAIANEQFF

clone size: many
D gene: TRBD1
J gene: TRBJ2-7
CDR3 length: 15
V gene: TRBV9
CDR3 DNA: TGTGCCAGCAGCCGCGGACAGGGCTTCTACCACGAGCAGTACTTC
CDR3 protein: CASSRGQGFYHEQYF

clone size: many
D gene: -
J gene: TRBJ2-7
CDR3 length: 11
V gene: TRBV11-2
CDR3 DNA: TGTGCCAGCGCCCGGGCCTACGAGCAGTACTTC
CDR3 protein: CASARAYEQYF

clone size: few
D gene: -
J gene: TRBJ1-2
CDR3 length: 11
V gene: TRBV20-1
CDR3 DNA: TGCAGTGCTCCGGTGAACTATGGCTACACCTTC
CDR3 protein: CSAPVNYGYTF

clone size: few
D gene: -
J gene: TRBJ2-1
CDR3 length: 15
V gene: TRBV5-1
CDR3 DNA: TGCGCCAGCAGCCCCGGACAAGTAGGGTACGATGAGCAGTTCTTC
CDR3 protein: CASSPGQVGYDEQFF

clone size: few
D gene: TRBD2
J gene: TRBJ2-7
CDR3 length: 14
V gene: TRBV20-1
CDR3 DNA: TGCAGTGCTAGAGTAGCGGGAGGGAACTACGAGCAGTACTTC
CDR3 protein: CSARVAGGNYEQYF

clone size: -
D gene: -
J gene: TRBJ2-1
CDR3 length: 13
V gene: TRBV5-1
CDR3 DNA: TGCGCCAGCAGCCCCCTTATCGCCAATGAGCAGTTCTTC
CDR3 protein: CASSPLIANEQFF

clone size: few
D gene: TRBD1
J gene: TRBJ2-7
CDR3 length: 13
V gene: TRBV5-1
CDR3 DNA: TGCGCCAGCAGTGGGACAGGGTCAGGGGAGCAGTACTTC
CDR3 protein: CASSGTGSGEQYF

clone size: many
D gene: -
J gene: TRBJ1-5
CDR3 length: 14
V gene: TRBV6-1
CDR3 DNA: TGTGCCAGCAGTGAAGCGCTAACCAATCAGCCCCAGCATTTT
CDR3 protein: CASSEALTNQPQHF

clone size: many
D gene: -
J gene: TRBJ2-1
CDR3 length: 16
V gene: TRBV5-1
CDR3 DNA: TGCGCCAGCAAACTCCAACTAGGGGGGCTTTGGAATGAGCAGTTCTTC
CDR3 protein: CASKLQLGGLWNEQFF

clone size: many
D gene: -
J gene: TRBJ2-7
CDR3 length: 14
V gene: TRBV5-6
CDR3 DNA: TGTGCCAGCAGCTCCCGGACGAGGGGCCACGAGCAGTACTTC
CDR3 protein: CASSSRTRGHEQYF

clone size: many
D gene: -
J gene: TRBJ1-2
CDR3 length: 14
V gene: TRBV29-1
CDR3 DNA: TGCAGCGTTGAAGCGCGGGGTTATAACTATGGCTACACCTTC
CDR3 protein: CSVEARGYNYGYTF

clone size: few
D gene: -
J gene: TRBJ1-1
CDR3 length: 13
V gene: TRBV10-3
CDR3 DNA: TGTGCCATCGCAGGTCTGGGGGACACTGAAGCTTTCTTT
CDR3 protein: CAIAGLGDTEAFF

clone size: -
D gene: TRBD1
J gene: TRBJ1-4
CDR3 length: 15
V gene: TRBV29-1
CDR3 DNA: TGCAGCGTCGAAACCCGGGACAGGGTTTCTGAAAAACTGTTTTTT
CDR3 protein: CSVETRDRVSEKLFF

clone size: -
D gene: -
J gene: TRBJ2-2
CDR3 length: 20
V gene: TRBV12-3/TRBV12-4
CDR3 DNA: TGTGCCAGCAGCCTCTCCATCCCGGGACTGATGAGTCCGAACACCGGGGAGCTGTTTTTT
CDR3 protein: CASSLSIPGLMSPNTGELFF

clone size: -
D gene: -
J gene: TRBJ1-1
CDR3 length: 13
V gene: TRBV5-6
CDR3 DNA: TGTGCCAGCAGCAGCAGGGTAAACACTGAAGCTTTCTTT
CDR3 protein: CASSSRVNTEAFF

clone size: many
D gene: -
J gene: TRBJ2-1
CDR3 length: 13
V gene: TRBV27
CDR3 DNA: TGTGCCAGCAGTTTACGGGGCAACAATGAGCAGTTCTTC
CDR3 protein: CASSLRGNNEQFF

clone size: -
D gene: TRBD2
J gene: TRBJ2-2
CDR3 length: 19
V gene: TRBV6-8
CDR3 DNA: TGTGCCAGCAGTTCGTCAGGGACTAGCGGGAGGGCGAACACCGGGGAGCTGTTTTTT
CDR3 protein: CASSSSGTSGRANTGELFF

clone size: many
D gene: -
J gene: TRBJ2-5
CDR3 length: 11
V gene: TRBV28
CDR3 DNA: TGTGCCAGCAGTTTATCGGGACGTTATAACTTC
CDR3 protein: CASSLSGRYNF

clone size: few
D gene: TRBD2
J gene: TRBJ2-7
CDR3 length: 14
V gene: TRBV20-1
CDR3 DNA: TGCAGTGCTTTACTAGCGGGAGGGCCTTACGAGCAGTACTTC
CDR3 protein: CSALLAGGPYEQYF

clone size: few
D gene: -
J gene: TRBJ2-2
CDR3 length: 15
V gene: TRBV7-3
CDR3 DNA: TGTGCCAGCAGCATAGGGGCAGGGAACACCGGGGAGCTGTTTTTT
CDR3 protein: CASSIGAGNTGELFF

clone size: -
D gene: TRBD1
J gene: TRBJ2-1
CDR3 length: 18
V gene: TRBV28
CDR3 DNA: TGTGCCAGCAGTTCTGACCGGGACAGGGGGAGACGTTACAATGAGCAGTTCTTC
CDR3 protein: CASSSDRDRGRRYNEQFF

clone size: few
D gene: TRBD2
J gene: TRBJ2-3
CDR3 length: 15
V gene: TRBV20-1
CDR3 DNA: TGCAGTGCGGGTAACCTAGCGGGAGGAGGGGATACGCAGTATTTT
CDR3 protein: CSAGNLAGGGDTQYF

clone size: few
D gene: -
J gene: TRBJ2-1
CDR3 length: 12
V gene: TRBV20-1
CDR3 DNA: TGCAGTGTGAGGGGGGATTACAATGAGCAGTTCTTC
CDR3 protein: CSVRGDYNEQFF

clone size: many
D gene: TRBD2
J gene: TRBJ2-1
CDR3 length: 13
V gene: TRBV2
CDR3 DNA: TGTGCCAGCAAACCCAGACTAGCTTCTGAGCAGTTCTTC
CDR3 protein: CASKPRLASEQFF

clone size: many
D gene: -
J gene: TRBJ2-5
CDR3 length: 10
V gene: TRBV11-3
CDR3 DNA: TGTGCCAGCAACGGAGAGACCCAGTACTTC
CDR3 protein: CASNGETQYF